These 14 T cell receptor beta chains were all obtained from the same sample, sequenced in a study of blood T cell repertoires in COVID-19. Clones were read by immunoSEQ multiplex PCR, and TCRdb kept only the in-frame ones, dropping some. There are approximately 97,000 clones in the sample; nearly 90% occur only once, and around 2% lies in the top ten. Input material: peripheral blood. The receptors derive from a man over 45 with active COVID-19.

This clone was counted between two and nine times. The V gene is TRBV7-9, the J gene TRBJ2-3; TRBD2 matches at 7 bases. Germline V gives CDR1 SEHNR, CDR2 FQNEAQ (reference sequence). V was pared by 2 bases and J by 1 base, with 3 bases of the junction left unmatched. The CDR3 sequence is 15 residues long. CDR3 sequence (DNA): TGTGCCAGCAGCTTATTTGCGGGGGGCACAGATACGCAGTATTTT. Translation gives CASSLFAGGTDTQYF.

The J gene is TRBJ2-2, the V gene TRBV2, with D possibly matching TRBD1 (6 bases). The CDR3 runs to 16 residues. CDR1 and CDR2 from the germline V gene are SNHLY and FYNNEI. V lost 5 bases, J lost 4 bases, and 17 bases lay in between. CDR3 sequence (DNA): TGTGCCAGCAGTAGAGGGGCCTTCAGGGGCACCGGGGAGCTGTTTTTT. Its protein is CASSRGAFRGTGELFF.

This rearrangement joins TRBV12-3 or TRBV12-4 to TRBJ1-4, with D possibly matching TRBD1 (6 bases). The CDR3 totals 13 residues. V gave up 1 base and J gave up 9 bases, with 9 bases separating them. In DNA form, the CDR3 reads TGTGCCAGCAGTTTAGGGGGACACAAAAAACTGTTTTTT. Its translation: CASSLGGHKKLFF.

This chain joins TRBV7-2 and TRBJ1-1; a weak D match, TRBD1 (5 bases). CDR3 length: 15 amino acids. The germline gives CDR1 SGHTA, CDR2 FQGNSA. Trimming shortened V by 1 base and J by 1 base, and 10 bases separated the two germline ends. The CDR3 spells CASSLVGHPNTEAFF. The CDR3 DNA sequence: TGTGCCAGCAGCTTAGTAGGACACCCGAACACTGAAGCTTTCTTT.

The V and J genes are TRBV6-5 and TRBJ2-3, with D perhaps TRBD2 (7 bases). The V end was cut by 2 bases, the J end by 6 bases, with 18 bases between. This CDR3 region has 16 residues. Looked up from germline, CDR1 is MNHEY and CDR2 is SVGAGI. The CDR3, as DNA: TGTGCCAGCAGTTACAGCTGGGGGGGGGCCGGGGATACGCAGTATTTT. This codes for CASSYSWGGAGDTQYF.

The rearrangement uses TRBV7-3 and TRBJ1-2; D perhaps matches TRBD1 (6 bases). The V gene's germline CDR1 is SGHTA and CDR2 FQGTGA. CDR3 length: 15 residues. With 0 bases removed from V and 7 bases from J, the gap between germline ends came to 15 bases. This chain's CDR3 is CASSLTATGWAGYTF. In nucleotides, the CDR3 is TGTGCCAGCAGCTTAACCGCAACAGGGTGGGCTGGCTACACCTTC.

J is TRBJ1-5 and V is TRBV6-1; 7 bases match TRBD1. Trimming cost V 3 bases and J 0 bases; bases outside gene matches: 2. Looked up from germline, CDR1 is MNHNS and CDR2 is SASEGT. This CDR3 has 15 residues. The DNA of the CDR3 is TGTGCCAGCAGTGAGGGACAGAGTAGCAATCAGCCCCAGCATTTT. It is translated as CASSEGQSSNQPQHF.

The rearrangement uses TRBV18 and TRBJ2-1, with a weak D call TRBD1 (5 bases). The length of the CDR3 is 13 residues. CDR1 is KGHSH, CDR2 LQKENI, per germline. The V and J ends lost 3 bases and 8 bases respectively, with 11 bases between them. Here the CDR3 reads CASSPQGHYEQFF. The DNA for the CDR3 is TGTGCCAGCTCACCGCAAGGACATTATGAGCAGTTCTTC.

This CDR3 reads CASSKEASGGQETQYF. The CDR3 DNA reads TGTGCCAGCAGCAAAGAGGCCAGCGGGGGACAAGAGACCCAGTACTTC. The chain combines TRBV21-1 with TRBJ2-5; TRBD2 was called by the table and not checked on the DNA. TRBV21-1 is a documented pseudogene. The CDR3 consists of 16 residues.

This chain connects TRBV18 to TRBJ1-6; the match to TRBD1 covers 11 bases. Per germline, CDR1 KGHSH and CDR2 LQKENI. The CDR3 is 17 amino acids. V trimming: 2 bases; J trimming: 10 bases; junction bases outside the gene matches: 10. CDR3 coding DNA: TGTGCCAGCTCACCAAACCTCCGGGACAGGGGGAACTCACCCCTCCACTTT. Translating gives CASSPNLRDRGNSPLHF.

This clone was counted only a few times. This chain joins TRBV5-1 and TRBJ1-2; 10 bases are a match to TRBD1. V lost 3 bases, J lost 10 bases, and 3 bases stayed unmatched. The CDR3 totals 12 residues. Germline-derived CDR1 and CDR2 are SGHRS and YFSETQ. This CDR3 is CASSWGTGDYTF. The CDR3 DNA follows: TGCGCCAGCAGCTGGGGGACAGGGGACTACACCTTC.

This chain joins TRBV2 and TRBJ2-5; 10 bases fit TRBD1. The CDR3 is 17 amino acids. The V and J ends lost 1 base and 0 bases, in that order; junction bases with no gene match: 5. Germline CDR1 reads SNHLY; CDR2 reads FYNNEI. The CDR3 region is CASSEVGTGAYQETQYF. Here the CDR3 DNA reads TGTGCCAGCAGTGAAGTCGGGACAGGGGCCTACCAAGAGACCCAGTACTTC.

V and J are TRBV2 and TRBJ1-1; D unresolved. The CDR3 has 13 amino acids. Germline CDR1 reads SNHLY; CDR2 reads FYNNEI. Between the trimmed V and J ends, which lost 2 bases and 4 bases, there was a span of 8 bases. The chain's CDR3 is CASSEPVGTEAFF. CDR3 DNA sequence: TGTGCCAGCAGTGAACCGGTCGGCACTGAAGCTTTCTTT.

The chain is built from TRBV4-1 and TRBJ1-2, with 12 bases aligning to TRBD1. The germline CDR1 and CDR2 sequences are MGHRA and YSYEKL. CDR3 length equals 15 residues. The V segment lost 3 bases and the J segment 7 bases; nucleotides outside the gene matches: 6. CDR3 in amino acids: CASSHRDRGLGGYTF. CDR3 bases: TGCGCCAGCAGCCACCGGGACAGGGGGCTTGGTGGCTACACCTTC.